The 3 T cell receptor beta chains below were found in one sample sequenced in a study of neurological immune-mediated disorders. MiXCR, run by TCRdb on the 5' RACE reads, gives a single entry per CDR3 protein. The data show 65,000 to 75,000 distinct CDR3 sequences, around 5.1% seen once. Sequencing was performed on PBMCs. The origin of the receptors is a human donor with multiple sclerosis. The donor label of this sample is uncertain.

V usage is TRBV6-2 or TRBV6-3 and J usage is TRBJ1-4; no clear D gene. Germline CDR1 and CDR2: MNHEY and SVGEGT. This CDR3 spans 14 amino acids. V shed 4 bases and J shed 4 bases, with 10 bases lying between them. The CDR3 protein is CASSSGRINEKLFF. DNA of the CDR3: TGTGCCAGCAGTTCCGGACGGATTAATGAAAAACTGTTTTTT.

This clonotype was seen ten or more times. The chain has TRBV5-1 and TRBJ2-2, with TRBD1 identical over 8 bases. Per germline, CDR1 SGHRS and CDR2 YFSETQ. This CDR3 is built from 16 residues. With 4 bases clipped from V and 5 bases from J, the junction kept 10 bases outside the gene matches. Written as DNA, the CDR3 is TGCGCCAGCAGCCCTCGAACAGGGGGACCTACCGGGGAGCTGTTTTTT. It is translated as CASSPRTGGPTGELFF.

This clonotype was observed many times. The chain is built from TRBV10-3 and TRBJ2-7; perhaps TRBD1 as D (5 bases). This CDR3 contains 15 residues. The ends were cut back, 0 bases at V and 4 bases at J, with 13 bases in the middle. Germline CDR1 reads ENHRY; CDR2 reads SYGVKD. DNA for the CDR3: TGTGCCATCAGTGAGTCGACTTCACAGGTATACGAGCAGTACTTC. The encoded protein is CAISESTSQVYEQYF.